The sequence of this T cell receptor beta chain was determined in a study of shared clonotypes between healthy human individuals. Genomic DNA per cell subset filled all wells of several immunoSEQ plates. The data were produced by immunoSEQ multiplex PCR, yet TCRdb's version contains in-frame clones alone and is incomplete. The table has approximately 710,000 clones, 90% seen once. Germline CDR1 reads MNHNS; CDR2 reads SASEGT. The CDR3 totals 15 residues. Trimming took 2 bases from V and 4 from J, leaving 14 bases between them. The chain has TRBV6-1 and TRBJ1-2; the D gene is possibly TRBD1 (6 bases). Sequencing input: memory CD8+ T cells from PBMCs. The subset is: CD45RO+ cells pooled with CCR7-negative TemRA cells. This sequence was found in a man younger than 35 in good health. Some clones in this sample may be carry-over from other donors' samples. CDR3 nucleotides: TGTGCCAGCAGTGAAAGGGCAGGGGTTAGCTATGGCTACACCTTC. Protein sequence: CASSERAGVSYGYTF.